This T cell receptor beta chain was obtained from a study of T-cell memory formation after mild COVID-19. The study's findings and limits: SARS-CoV-2 specificity of second-wave clones peaking day 37 was unconfirmed. Memory from before infection featured some responding clones, which suggests cross-reactive memory joined.

CDR1 is SGDLS, CDR2 YYNGEE, per germline. This CDR3 is 16 amino acids long. V shed 2 bases and J 3 bases; nucleotides not matched to a gene: 10. A remark on this clonotype: The target antigen is unknown.

After 5'RACE with constant-segment primers, TCR alpha and TCR beta cDNA libraries carrying sample barcodes and UMIs were obtained. TCRdb called the 5' RACE reads again in MiXCR, with one record for every CDR3 protein. The repertoire holds about 180,000 distinct CDR3 sequences, with under 20% as singletons. The TCR originated in an adult woman who had mild COVID-19 (a few samples of this study predate the infection). Cell type and time point are not known. The sample consisted of PBMCs or a T cell subset sorted from them (not recorded which). The V gene is TRBV9, the J gene TRBJ2-5; 7 bases line up with TRBD2. The CDR3 is CASSVSGASGEETQYF. CDR3 DNA: TGTGCCAGCAGCGTTTCCGGGGCGAGCGGGGAAGAGACCCAGTACTTC.